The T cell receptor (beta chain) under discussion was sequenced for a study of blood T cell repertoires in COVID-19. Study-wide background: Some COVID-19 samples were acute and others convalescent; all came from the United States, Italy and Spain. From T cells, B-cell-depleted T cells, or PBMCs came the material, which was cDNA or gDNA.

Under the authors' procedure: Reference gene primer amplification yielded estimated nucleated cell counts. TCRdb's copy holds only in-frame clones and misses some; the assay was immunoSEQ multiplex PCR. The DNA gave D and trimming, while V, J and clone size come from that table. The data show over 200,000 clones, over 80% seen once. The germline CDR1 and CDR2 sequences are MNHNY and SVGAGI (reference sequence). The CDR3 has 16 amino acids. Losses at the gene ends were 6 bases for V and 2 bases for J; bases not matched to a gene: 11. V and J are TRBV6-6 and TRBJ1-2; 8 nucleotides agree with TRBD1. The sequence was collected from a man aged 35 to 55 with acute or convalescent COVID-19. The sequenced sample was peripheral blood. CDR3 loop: CASRATGEASNYGYTF. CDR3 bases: TGTGCCAGCAGGGCGACAGGGGAGGCGTCGAACTATGGCTACACCTTC.